Sequencing of this TCR beta chain was carried out in a study of cytotoxic CD8 clonotypes in ibrutinib-treated CLL. Study-level information: The patients comprised 11 relapsed/refractory and over 14 treatment-naive cases, 17 to 18 IGHV unmutated. After a median about eleven months on treatment (6 to 36), response samples were drawn.

Details on this clone: Its antigen is still unknown.

Profiled with immunoSEQ multiplex PCR; TCRdb holds only in-frame clones, not every one. This table has 200,000 to 250,000 clones, nearly 80% appearing once. Study-wide findings and caveats: Clonality rose at ibrutinib response and fell back toward baseline at progression.

Trimming stripped 6 bases from V and 1 base from J, with 9 bases between. There are 13 residues in the CDR3. The V gene's germline CDR1 is SGHVS and CDR2 FNYEAQ. The V call is TRBV7-6, the J call TRBJ2-5; D tentatively reads TRBD1 or TRBD2 (5 bases each). Here the sequenced sample was PBMCs, taken after 12 months of ibrutinib treatment. This receptor was taken from a human donor with chronic lymphocytic leukemia. The CDR3 region is CASSSGTQETQYF. The CDR3 nucleotides read TGTGCCAGCAGTTCCGGGACCCAAGAGACCCAGTACTTC.